This TCR beta chain was captured by sequencing in a study of blood T cell repertoires in COVID-19. Only in-frame clones appear in the TCRdb table, and some are missing; sequencing was by immunoSEQ multiplex PCR. The sample has 150,000 to 200,000 clones, 75% to 90% seen once. This CDR3 spans 17 amino acids. Germline CDR1 LNHNV, CDR2 YYDKDF (reference sequence). The V gene end was trimmed by 0 bases and the J gene end by 2 bases; junction bases not matched to a gene: 6. This sequence joins TRBV15 and TRBJ2-5; 10 bases fit TRBD2. The source of this sequence is a man aged 65-85 years with active or convalescent COVID-19. The specimen sequenced was peripheral blood. The CDR3: CATSRDFLAGVQETQYF. In DNA form, the CDR3 reads TGTGCCACCAGCAGAGATTTTCTAGCGGGAGTGCAAGAGACCCAGTACTTC.